The clone carrying this T cell receptor (beta chain) turned up a few times. What it recognizes is unknown. The data were taken from a study of beta chain features in type 1 diabetes. Findings of the study overall: Compared with healthy donors, patients appeared to share more similar naive, central memory and regulatory TCRB repertoires.

Expressed TCRB transcripts were sequenced because the isolated RNA had all been reverse transcribed beforehand. Assay used: immunoSEQ multiplex PCR; TCRdb lists only in-frame clones, some missing. The table records 300,000 to 450,000 clones, around a fifth of them present only once. CDR3 size: 17 residues. CDR1 SGHRS and CDR2 YFSETQ come from the germline V gene. J lost 4 bases, V lost 3 bases, and 12 bases had no gene match. This sequence joins TRBV5-1 and TRBJ2-1, with 8 bases matching TRBD2. The sequence derives from a woman aged 18-30 years in good health. Sequenced input: naive CD4+ T cells from blood. CDR3 residues: CASSWLGSGRRYNEQFF. As DNA, the CDR3 is TGCGCCAGCAGCTGGCTGGGGAGCGGGAGAAGGTACAATGAGCAGTTCTTC.